Each of the 19 T cell receptor beta chains below was sequenced from the same sample in a study of blood T cell repertoires in COVID-19. TCRdb's table, derived via immunoSEQ multiplex PCR, lists solely in-frame clones and lacks some. The sample lists about 370,000 clones, 70% to 90% occurring once. Sequencing input: peripheral blood. The receptors originated from a woman aged 25 to 39 with COVID-19, enrolled during active disease.

The chain links TRBV3-1 (or the pseudogene TRBV3-2) to TRBJ2-1; TRBD2 matches at 7 bases. With V trimmed by 4 bases and J by 5 bases, 11 bases remained unmatched. The germline CDR1 and CDR2 sequences are LGHDT and YNNKEL (reference sequence). This CDR3 comprises 16 residues. CDR3 residues: CASSRPWEGGHNEQFF. The CDR3 nucleotides read TGTGCCAGCAGCCGACCCTGGGAGGGAGGTCACAATGAGCAGTTCTTC.

J is TRBJ1-2 and V is TRBV7-9; 9 nucleotides line up with TRBD1. CDR3 length: 14 residues. Trimming took 5 bases from V and 5 from J; bases not matched to a gene: 6. CDR1 and CDR2 (germline): SEHNR, FQNEAQ (reference sequence). This chain's CDR3 is CASSTGQGRYGYTF. As DNA, the CDR3 is TGTGCCAGCAGCACAGGACAGGGGAGGTATGGCTACACCTTC.

The genes are TRBV6-5 and TRBJ2-3; 9 bases agree with TRBD2. This CDR3 has 14 residues. V shed 6 bases, J shed 4 bases, and the junction held 5 bases outside the gene matches. Germline CDR1 and CDR2: MNHEY and SVGAGI. CDR3 nucleotide sequence: TGTGCCAGCAGCACGGGACTAGCTTCAGATACGCAGTATTTT. Its translation: CASSTGLASDTQYF.

The CDR3 here is CASSQPGQNYGYTF. The CDR3 DNA follows: TGCGCCAGCAGCCAACCTGGACAGAACTATGGCTACACCTTC. This rearrangement joins TRBV4-1 to TRBJ1-2, with a weak D call TRBD1 (6 bases). The CDR3 has 14 residues. Germline values: CDR1 MGHRA, CDR2 YSYEKL. Trimming pared 2 bases from V and 2 bases from J, leaving 9 bases between.

The chain is built from TRBV28 and TRBJ2-3; the match to TRBD2 covers 9 bases. In germline, CDR1 is MDHEN, CDR2 SYDVKM. The V segment lost 3 bases and the J segment 1 base; nucleotides outside the gene matches: 11. The CDR3 runs 18 residues. The chain's CDR3 is CASSFPWSGGRGTDTQYF. CDR3 in DNA: TGTGCCAGCAGTTTTCCCTGGAGCGGGGGGCGCGGCACAGATACGCAGTATTTT.

This sequence joins TRBV11-2 and TRBJ2-1; D remains ambiguous. V was pared by 6 bases and J by 7 bases, with 13 bases between. CDR1 and CDR2 from the germline V gene are SGHAT and FQNNGV. This CDR3 region has 13 residues. CDR3 loop: CASRGTNMNEQFF. CDR3 coding DNA: TGTGCCAGCAGAGGAACTAATATGAATGAGCAGTTCTTC.

This clone was observed once. The J gene is TRBJ2-5, the V gene TRBV5-4; 8 bases are shared with TRBD2. After removal of 4 bases from V and 2 bases from J, the junction contained 10 bases not matched to a gene. CDR3 size: 16 residues. Germline CDR1 is SGHNT and CDR2 is YYREEE (reference sequence). CDR3 residues: CASSPRGGGPQETQYF. In DNA form, the CDR3 reads TGTGCCAGCAGCCCCCGGGGGGGAGGCCCACAAGAGACCCAGTACTTC. The full variable domain, rest sourced from reference TRBV5-4 and TRBJ2-5, is ETGVTQSPTHLIKTRGQQVTLRCSSQSGHNTVSWYQQALGQGPQFIFQYYREEENGRGNFPPRFSGLQFPNYSSELNVNALELDDSALYLCASSPRGGGPQETQYFGPGTRLLVL.

This clone came up a few times. This chain uses TRBV6-2 or TRBV6-3 with TRBJ1-1; no clear D gene. V dropped 2 bases and J dropped 2 bases, with 9 bases sitting between them. Germline lookup yields CDR1 MNHEY and CDR2 SVGEGT. This CDR3 is built from 14 residues. The CDR3 here is CASSYGYSNTEAFF. The CDR3 nucleotides are TGTGCCAGCAGTTACGGGTACAGTAACACTGAAGCTTTCTTT.

This clone was observed a single time. The chain carries TRBV7-8 and TRBJ2-3, with D perhaps matching TRBD2 (6 bases). Germline values: CDR1 SGHVS, CDR2 FQNEAQ. The CDR3 runs to 18 residues. Trimming pared 7 bases from V and 5 bases from J, leaving 28 bases between. CDR3 loop: CASKAFGPLGGARDTQYF. CDR3 DNA: TGTGCCAGCAAAGCTTTTGGCCCCCTGGGCGGGGCCCGAGATACGCAGTATTTT.

The chain joins TRBV6-5 to TRBJ1-4; 7 bases agree with TRBD1. V was clipped by 4 bases and J by 8 bases; unmatched bases: 13. The germline gives CDR1 MNHEY, CDR2 SVGAGI. The CDR3 has 16 residues. CDR3 protein: CASSSAFTGEGEKLFF. CDR3 nucleotide sequence: TGTGCCAGCAGTTCTGCCTTTACAGGGGAAGGCGAAAAACTGTTTTTT.

The rearrangement links TRBV27 to TRBJ2-2, with 8 bases lining up with TRBD1. This CDR3 spans 16 amino acids. Losses at the gene ends were 0 bases for V and 6 bases for J; bases not matched to a gene: 6. CDR1 MNHEY and CDR2 SMNVEV come from the germline V gene (reference sequence). DNA of the CDR3: TGTGCCAGCAGTTTATCCGGACAGGGTTGGGCCGGGGAGCTGTTTTTT. The encoded protein is CASSLSGQGWAGELFF.

The chain recombines TRBV6-5 with TRBJ1-2; 7 bases line up with TRBD1. J lost 8 bases, V lost 2 bases, and 8 bases had no gene match. This CDR3 has 14 amino acids. Germline lookup yields CDR1 MNHEY and CDR2 SVGAGI. The CDR3 DNA reads TGTGCCAGCAGTTACGACAGGGAAACCGGGGGCTACACCTTC. Amino acid sequence: CASSYDRETGGYTF.

J is TRBJ2-1 and V is TRBV9; possibly TRBD2 for D (5 bases). Germline V CDR1 and CDR2: SGDLS, YYNGEE. The length of the CDR3 is 15 residues. V lost 4 bases, J lost 9 bases, and 20 bases lay in between. CDR3 coding DNA: TGTGCCAGCAGCCCTCGGGGTAGCCGGACCGGTGAGCAGTTCTTC. It translates to CASSPRGSRTGEQFF. Combining the CDR3 with reference TRBV9 and TRBJ2-1 gives the whole variable domain DSGVTQTPKHLITATGQRVTLRCSPRSGDLSVYWYQQSLDQGLQFLIQYYNGEERAKGNILERFSAQQFPDLHSELNLSSLELGDSALYFCASSPRGSRTGEQFFGPGTRLTVL.

The chain links TRBV11-2 to TRBJ2-3; no firm D call. Between the trimmed V and J ends, which lost 1 base and 4 bases, there was a span of 12 bases. CDR3 length: 15 amino acids. The V gene's germline CDR1 is SGHAT and CDR2 FQNNGV. The CDR3 region is CASSLGFASSDTQYF. The CDR3 bases are TGTGCCAGCAGCTTAGGCTTTGCGAGCTCAGATACGCAGTATTTT.

The J gene is TRBJ1-5, the V gene TRBV6-5, with D perhaps matching TRBD1 (6 bases). This CDR3 has 16 amino acids. Germline assignment: CDR1 MNHEY and CDR2 SVGAGI. Trimming shortened V by 0 bases and J by 4 bases, and 13 bases separated the two germline ends. This CDR3 reads CASSYSNRVKNQPQHF. CDR3 bases: TGTGCCAGCAGTTACTCGAACAGGGTGAAAAATCAGCCCCAGCATTTT.

This rearrangement joins TRBV4-3 to TRBJ2-3; maybe TRBD1 (7 bases). V gave up 0 bases and J gave up 6 bases, with 16 bases separating them. This CDR3 comprises 16 residues. The germline gives CDR1 LGHNA, CDR2 YSLEER. The DNA for the CDR3 is TGCGCCAGCAGCCAAGATCGTTCAGGGGGGAAGGATACGCAGTATTTT. This codes for CASSQDRSGGKDTQYF.

This rearrangement joins TRBV28 to TRBJ1-1; no definite D call. This CDR3 has 17 residues. Germline assignment: CDR1 MDHEN and CDR2 SYDVKM. Between the trimmed V and J ends, which lost 4 bases and 1 base, there was a span of 19 bases. The CDR3 sequence: CASSSPYARRQNTEAFF. CDR3 bases: TGTGCCAGCAGTTCCCCCTATGCCCGTCGACAGAACACTGAAGCTTTCTTT.

This rearrangement joins TRBV19 to TRBJ1-2; TRBD1 might be the D (6 bases). The CDR3 spans 16 residues. Germline V gene lookup returns CDR1 LNHDA and CDR2 SQIVND (reference sequence). Trimming removed 4 bases at V and 4 bases at J, with 19 bases between. CDR3 sequence: CASSKGGPGHPYGYTF. The DNA for the CDR3 is TGTGCCAGTAGTAAAGGCGGACCGGGACACCCCTATGGCTACACCTTC.

This chain uses TRBV5-1 with TRBJ2-3; TRBD2 aligns across 8 bases. The CDR3 length is 16 residues. After removal of 2 bases from V and 1 base from J, the junction contained 6 bases not matched to a gene. In germline, CDR1 is SGHRS, CDR2 YFSETQ. The CDR3 DNA sequence: TGCGCCAGCAGCTTAGCGGGAGTGGGGGGCACAGATACGCAGTATTTT. It encodes CASSLAGVGGTDTQYF.